This T cell receptor beta chain was recorded in a study of cytomegalovirus exposure and HLA in healthy donors (dated 2017 in TCRdb). Regarding the research as a whole: An earlier analysis of fewer than 750 of the donors reported 276 Gb of sequence data and about 120 million unique TCR beta sequences obtained from around 190 million T cells. Approximately 310 gigabases of sequencing data and approximately 93 million unique TCR sequences were included in an early release covering 550 to 650 HLA-typed donors. A later analysis re-analyzed previously published TCR beta repertoires from approximately 670 donors and added high-resolution HLA genotyping to study TCR occurrence patterns. An earlier analysis of 587 of the donors used high-throughput TCR beta sequencing to judge whether each TCR beta V gene segment behaved as functional or pseudogenic. HLA typing covered class I and class II loci at four-digit resolution. Besides the first cohort of more than 650 subjects, a separate validation cohort made up of 120 different subjects was used. All discovery cohort repertoires had been generated on a single sequencing platform. Of the 300 to 500 genotyped donors, 81% were placed in the genetic ancestry cluster associated with self-reported Caucasian donors. The T cell repertoires of 666 subjects were profiled by immunosequencing and related to cytomegalovirus serostatus. Among about 410 genotyped donors of the cohort, an average of approximately 240,000 unique TCR beta nucleotide sequences was sequenced per donor, of which about 19% were non-productive. Typing coverage differed by locus: A, B, C, DRB1 and DQB1 were typed in about 620-640 donors, DQA1 in about 510, DPA1 in approximately 610, and DPB1 in just under 480. Four to six DR-DQ haplotypes were handled as single units for association and clustering because linkage in the cohort was strong. In a later genetic analysis, genome-wide SNP genotypes for about three fifths of the roughly 670 donors were used, and that subset was treated as a discovery cohort. High-throughput TCR immunosequencing, statistical association of individual TCRs with disease status, and machine learning were combined to predict cytomegalovirus infection status. The aim of the study was to test whether cataloging public T cell receptors could identify signatures of past pathogen exposure. The later analysis used no new phenotypic data to find candidate immune exposures, relying instead on TCR beta sequences and their occurrence across donors. Alongside the repertoire data, information on donor age, sex, ethnicity and CMV serostatus was compiled.

This clone came up a few times. Its antigen is unknown. No much larger clone is present one base from it, and per-base qualities are unavailable. The CDR3 numbers 17 residues from cysteine through phenylalanine. Just the 51-base CDR3 DNA is kept, in frame starting at base 1. The protocol used for the library was the immunoSEQ multiplex PCR assay. A mixture of 60 forward primers for TCR Vbeta segments and 13 reverse primers for TCR Jbeta segments was used in the multiplex PCR. A multiplex PCR assay on genomic DNA amplified the CDR3 region of rearranged TCR beta genes. On the Illumina HiSeq System, the amplified TCR beta libraries were sequenced as 87-base-pair reads. The original methods were these. Across the 670 or so repertoires, a later analysis counted around 80 million unique TCR beta chains, 9 million to 14 million of which were shared by at least two donors. Raw reads were error-corrected and collapsed into unique sequences by a nearest-neighbor algorithm in which closely related sequences were merged to remove PCR and sequencing errors. Alignment of CDR3 sequences to IMGT reference sequences was used to assign V, D and J gene segments. Each retained sequence needed at least a six-nucleotide match to both a V gene segment and a J gene segment. Rearrangements were classified as productive when the CDR3 lacked stop codons and remained in frame with V and J, and all other rearrangements were classified as non-productive. Following IMGT convention, CDR3 was defined as the stretch from the second conserved V-encoded cysteine up to the conserved J-encoded phenylalanine. The earlier analysis of 587 of the donors excluded any sequence lacking an unambiguous match to a single V gene segment. In an earlier analysis of several hundred of the donors, V segments were called functional above 56.7% productive rearrangements and were called segregating when the between-donor standard deviation exceeded 5%. A statistical classification framework was built to diagnose cytomegalovirus status from the catalog of TCR beta chain sequences. A later analysis assigned V and J genes by comparing TCR nucleotide sequences with IMGT/GENE-DB human TR gene sequences. A later analysis assigned CDR3 sequences and most-parsimonious VDJ recombination scenarios with the TCRdist pipeline. A later analysis defined each TCR beta chain by its CDR3 amino acid sequence plus V-gene family, and excluded reads lacking a unique V-gene family. A later analysis removed roughly 590 highly shared, low-generation-probability nucleotide sequences to deal with suspected cross-contamination and a sequencing artifact. In a later analysis, a clonal expansion index for each public chain was calculated from normalized within-repertoire ranks of inferred template counts. In a later analysis, generation probabilities were computed using a VDJ recombination model fitted to out-of-frame rearrangements, and the results were checked against IGoR. In a later analysis, TCR-TCR, TCR-HLA and TCR-CMV co-occurrence was scored with hypergeometric tests, and a repertoire-size bias correction was applied to TCR pairs. To estimate false discovery rates, a later analysis permuted the HLA or CMV assignments 20 times. In a later analysis, co-occurring TCRs were grouped with DBSCAN, and TCRdist sequence similarity was added when clustering was performed within HLA-allele-positive subsets. Repertoires with fewer than 30,000 or more than 120,000 public chains were left out of co-occurrence clustering, as were five repertoires with anomalous nucleotide sharing. TCRdb took this table from immuneACCESS and kept in-frame rearrangements with V and J called. Such tables lack part of the clones; where checked against another copy, unresolved V genes explain under half of the gap, and the rest is unexplained. The V and J calls and clone size come from that table; D and trimming were worked out from the DNA. The sample records more than 150,000 clones, approximately 82% of which are singletons. The ten most abundant clones make up around 2.2% of the sample.

In total, 666 healthy bone marrow donors made up the cohort. Cohort members were all nominally healthy when sampled, although unrecorded immune exposures were likely present. The donor was CMV seronegative and was included in the group of 352 seronegative cohort members. Each donor provided a peripheral blood sample, and peripheral blood mononuclear cells were used for TCR beta sequencing. The Qiagen DNeasy Blood Extraction Kit was used to extract genomic DNA from the blood cell samples. Study-wide conclusions, independent of this receptor: In a later analysis, TCR association rates were found to vary across HLA loci, with the most associated TCRs seen for DRB1 alleles and the fewest for HLA-C alleles. In vitro tests confirmed that a few of the cytomegalovirus-associated TCR beta chains recognize cytomegalovirus antigens. Across donors, most TCR sequences were observed very rarely, whereas some public TCRs were present in many individuals. According to a later analysis, parvovirus B19, influenza, CMV and Epstein-Barr virus appeared linked to several top co-occurrence clusters. In this cohort, only TCR beta chains were sequenced, and detectable features were limited by the absence of alpha or paired-chain data. In an earlier analysis of several hundred of the donors, most TCR beta V segments were observed in productive rearrangements about 87% or about 30% of the time, broadly matching IMGT annotations. Because HLA typing was unavailable for some donors at each locus, only the typed subset was used in association tests. At a false discovery rate of 0.05, a later analysis linked under 20,000 TCR beta sequences to specific HLA alleles. A further reported finding was that TCR beta sequences accurately predicted the HLA-A and HLA-B alleles for most subjects in the first cohort. Presence/absence analyses assumed roughly uniform sequencing depth across donors, an assumption that may not hold. Because counts were too low, roughly 16 rarely observed V segments, including chromosome 9 orphons, were excluded from the earlier analysis of fewer than 650 of the donors. The study listed 164 TCR beta chains as associated with cytomegalovirus. CMV serostatus was the only immune exposure information available for the cohort. Correlated functional status among segregating V segments might reflect linkage disequilibrium, but an unknown experimental factor could not be ruled out. It was suggested by the authors that the approach could potentially be generalized to other disease states and immunological phenotypes. A cluster of highly shared sequence variants was judged likely to represent a technical artifact of the sequencing pipeline. When HLA alleles, especially DR and DQ, strongly co-occurred, TCR associations were difficult to assign to individual alleles. A later genetic analysis reported fewer N-insertions in productive TCRs among donors in an Asian-associated ancestry cluster than the roughly 650-donor mean. In both the original and validation cohorts, the classifier was reported to diagnose cytomegalovirus status with high specificity and sensitivity. A later analysis found that HLA-associated TCR beta chains were more clonally expanded and had lower generation probabilities than equally common non-associated chains. Most CMV-associated TCR beta chains appeared to be HLA-restricted in a later analysis, and the HLA associations seemed to be driven largely by CMV exposure. Some IMGT-functional V segments, including TRBV6-2 and TRBV6-3, could not be told apart with the 87-base-pair reads, so those segments were excluded. V-gene and J-gene trimming of TCR beta chains was associated with a missense DCLRE1C variant in a later genetic analysis, and the association was replicated in an independent cohort.

The sequencing sample was made of PBMCs. This receptor was identified in a woman in her 30s in good health and CMV-seronegative. The chain was built from TRBV12-2 and TRBJ2-1; the D call in the table, TRBD1, was not verified against the DNA. TRBV12-2 is shown as a pseudogene. The CDR3 here reads CASRCYRSGQPYNEQFF. The DNA reads TGTGCAAGTCGCTGTTACCGTTCGGGACAGCCTTACAATGAGCAGTTCTTC.